The entry below gives a single T cell receptor beta chain sequence along with its context. What it binds is unknown. The CDR3 has 15 amino acids. Germline V CDR1 and CDR2: SGHKS, YYEKEE (reference sequence). PCR involved 60 Vbeta and 13 Jbeta primers. Only in-frame clones appear in the TCRdb table, and some are missing; sequencing was by immunoSEQ multiplex PCR. The data hold some 190,000 clones, with 82% observed a single time. This sample was included in a study of cytomegalovirus exposure and HLA in healthy donors. General study findings and limits: Most TCR sequences were rare, but some public TCRs occurred in many donors.

The chain combines TRBV5-5 with TRBJ2-5; 10 bases are shared with TRBD1. The J call may be in error: the DNA end matches TRBJ2-7 better. The sequenced material came from PBMCs. This sequence originates from a man between 35 and 55 years old in good health and CMV-seronegative. CDR3: CASSFLTGGASEQYF. CDR3 DNA: TGTGCCAGCAGCTTCCTGACAGGGGGCGCATCCGAGCAGTACTTC.